This T cell receptor beta chain was observed in a study of T cell repertoires in cytomegalovirus infection. The wider study: CMV infection plus the matching HLA type was flagged by public TCR beta signatures.

As to this clonotype: As yet, its antigen is unknown.

TCRdb called the reads again in MiXCR, with one record for every CDR3 protein. The table includes about 97,000 distinct CDR3 sequences, 15% to 20% detected once. Study-wide results and caveats: Totalled public TCR beta family frequency picked out people who carried CMV plus the relevant HLA. Clonotypes of TCR beta that were HLA-C-restricted and CMV-specific dominated the ex vivo response.

Trimming at V came to 6 bases and at J to 8 bases, leaving 8 bases not matched to a gene. Germline V gene sequence: CDR1 SGDLS, CDR2 YYNGEE. CDR3 length equals 14 residues. The material sequenced was PBMCs. The TCR was taken from a human donor in good health (CMV status not recorded). Some clones in this sample may be carry-over from other donors' samples. The rearrangement uses TRBV9 and TRBJ1-6; 7 bases match TRBD1. In nucleotides, the CDR3 is TGTGCCAGCAACACAGGGGACCTTTATTCACCCCTCCACTTT. Amino acids: CASNTGDLYSPLHF.